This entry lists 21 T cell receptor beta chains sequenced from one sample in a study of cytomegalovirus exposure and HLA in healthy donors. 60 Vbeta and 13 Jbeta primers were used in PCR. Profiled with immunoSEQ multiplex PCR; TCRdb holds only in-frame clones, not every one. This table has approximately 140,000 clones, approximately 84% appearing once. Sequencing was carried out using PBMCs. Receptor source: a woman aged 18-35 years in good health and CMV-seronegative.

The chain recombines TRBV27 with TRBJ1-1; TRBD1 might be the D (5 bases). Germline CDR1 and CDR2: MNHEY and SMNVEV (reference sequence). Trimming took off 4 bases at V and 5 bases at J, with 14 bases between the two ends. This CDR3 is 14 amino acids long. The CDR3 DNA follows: TGTGCCAGCAGTTCAACAACCCAGGGAACTGAAGCTTTCTTT. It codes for CASSSTTQGTEAFF.

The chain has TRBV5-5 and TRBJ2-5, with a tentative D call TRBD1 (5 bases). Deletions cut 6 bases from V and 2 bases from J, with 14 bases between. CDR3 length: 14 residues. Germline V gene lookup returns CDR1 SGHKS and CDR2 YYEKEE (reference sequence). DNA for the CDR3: TGTGCCAGCACTATTCGCGCAGGGCAAGAGACCCAGTACTTC. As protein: CASTIRAGQETQYF.

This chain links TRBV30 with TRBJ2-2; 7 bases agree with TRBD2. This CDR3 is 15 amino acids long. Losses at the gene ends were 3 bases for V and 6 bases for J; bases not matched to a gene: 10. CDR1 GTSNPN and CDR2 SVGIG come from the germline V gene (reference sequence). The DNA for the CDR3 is TGTGCCTGGAGCGGACTAGTGGGAGGATCCGGGGAGCTGTTTTTT. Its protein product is CAWSGLVGGSGELFF.

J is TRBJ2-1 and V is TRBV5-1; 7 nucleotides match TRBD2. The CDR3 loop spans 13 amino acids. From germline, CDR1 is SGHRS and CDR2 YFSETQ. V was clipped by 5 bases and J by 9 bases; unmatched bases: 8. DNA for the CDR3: TGCGCCAGCAGGTGGGAGGGCCTCGGTGAGCAGTTCTTC. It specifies CASRWEGLGEQFF.

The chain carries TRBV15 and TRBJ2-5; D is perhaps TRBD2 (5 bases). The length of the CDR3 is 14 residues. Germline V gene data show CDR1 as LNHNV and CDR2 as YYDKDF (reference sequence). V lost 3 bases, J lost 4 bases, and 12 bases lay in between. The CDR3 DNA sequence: TGTGCCACCAGCAGGGCAGCGGCCCTAGAGACCCAGTACTTC. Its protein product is CATSRAAALETQYF.

CDR3 sequence (DNA): TGCAGCGTTGGCGGGTATTGGGAAGAGCAGTACTTC. This sequence encodes CSVGGYWEEQYF. The rearrangement links TRBV29-1 to TRBJ2-7; possibly TRBD2 for D (5 bases). CDR1 SQVTM and CDR2 ANQGSEA come from the germline V gene. Trimming removed 4 bases at V and 7 bases at J, with 14 bases between. The CDR3 length is 12 residues.

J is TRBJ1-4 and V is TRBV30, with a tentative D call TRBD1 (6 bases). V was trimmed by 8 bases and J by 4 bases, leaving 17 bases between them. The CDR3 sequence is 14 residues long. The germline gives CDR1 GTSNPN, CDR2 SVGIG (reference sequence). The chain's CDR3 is CALWGGLYNEKLFF. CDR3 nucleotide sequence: TGTGCCCTGTGGGGGGGCCTTTATAATGAAAAACTGTTTTTT.

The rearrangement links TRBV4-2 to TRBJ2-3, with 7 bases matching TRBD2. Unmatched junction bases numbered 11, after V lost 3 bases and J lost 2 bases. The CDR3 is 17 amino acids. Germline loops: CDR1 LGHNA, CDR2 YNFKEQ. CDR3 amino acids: CASSHRPLAEVTDTQYF. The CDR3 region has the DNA TGTGCCAGCAGCCACCGACCCCTAGCGGAGGTCACAGATACGCAGTATTTT.

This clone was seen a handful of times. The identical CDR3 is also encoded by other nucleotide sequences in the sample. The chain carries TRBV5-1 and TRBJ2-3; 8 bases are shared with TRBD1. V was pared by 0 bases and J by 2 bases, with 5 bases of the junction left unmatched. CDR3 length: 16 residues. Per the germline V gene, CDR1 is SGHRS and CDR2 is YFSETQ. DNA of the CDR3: TGCGCCAGCAGCTTGGGCTACAGGGGGTCCACAGATACGCAGTATTTT. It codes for CASSLGYRGSTDTQYF.

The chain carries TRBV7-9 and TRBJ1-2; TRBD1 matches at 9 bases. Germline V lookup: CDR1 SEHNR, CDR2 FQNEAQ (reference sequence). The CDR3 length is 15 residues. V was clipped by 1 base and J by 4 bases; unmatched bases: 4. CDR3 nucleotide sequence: TGTGCCAGCAGCTTAGATGGGACAGGGAGCTATGGCTACACCTTC. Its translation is CASSLDGTGSYGYTF.

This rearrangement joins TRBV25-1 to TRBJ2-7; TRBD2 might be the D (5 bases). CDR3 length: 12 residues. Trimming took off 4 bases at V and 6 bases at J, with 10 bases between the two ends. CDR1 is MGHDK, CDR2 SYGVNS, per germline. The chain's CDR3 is CASSGTSSEQYF. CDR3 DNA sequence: TGTGCCAGCAGTGGTACTAGTTCCGAGCAGTACTTC.

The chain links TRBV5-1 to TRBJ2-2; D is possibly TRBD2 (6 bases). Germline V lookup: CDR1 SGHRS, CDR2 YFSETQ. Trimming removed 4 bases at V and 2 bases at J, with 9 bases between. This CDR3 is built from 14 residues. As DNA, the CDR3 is TGCGCCAGCAGCCGGACTACAAACACCGGGGAGCTGTTTTTT. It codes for CASSRTTNTGELFF.

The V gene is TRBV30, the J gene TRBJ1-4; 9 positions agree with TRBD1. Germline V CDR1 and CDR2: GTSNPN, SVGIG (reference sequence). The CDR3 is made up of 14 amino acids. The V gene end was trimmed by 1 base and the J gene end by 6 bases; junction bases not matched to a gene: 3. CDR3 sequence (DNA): TGTGCCTGGAGTGGGGGACAGGGAGATGAAAAACTGTTTTTT. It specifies CAWSGGQGDEKLFF.

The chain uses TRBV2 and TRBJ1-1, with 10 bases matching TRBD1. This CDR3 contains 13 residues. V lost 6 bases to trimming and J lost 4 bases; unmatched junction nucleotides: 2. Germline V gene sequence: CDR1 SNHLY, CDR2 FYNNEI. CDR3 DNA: TGTGCCAGCAGATGGACAGGGGGCACTGAAGCTTTCTTT. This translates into CASRWTGGTEAFF.

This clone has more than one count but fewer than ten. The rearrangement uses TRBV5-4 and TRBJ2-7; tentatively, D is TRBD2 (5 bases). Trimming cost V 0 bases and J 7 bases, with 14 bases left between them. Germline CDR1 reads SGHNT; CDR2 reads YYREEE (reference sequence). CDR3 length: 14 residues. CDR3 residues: CASSLDLATGEQYF. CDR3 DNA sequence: TGTGCCAGCAGCTTGGATTTAGCTACGGGGGAGCAGTACTTC.

The CDR3 protein is CASSTRQGVNNQPQHF. DNA of the CDR3: TGTGCCAGCAGCACCCGACAGGGGGTGAACAATCAGCCCCAGCATTTT. The rearrangement uses TRBV13 and TRBJ1-5, with TRBD1 matching 9 bases. With V trimmed by 5 bases and J by 3 bases, 8 bases remained unmatched. CDR1 and CDR2 from the germline V gene are PRHDT and FYEKMQ (reference sequence). The length of the CDR3 is 16 residues.

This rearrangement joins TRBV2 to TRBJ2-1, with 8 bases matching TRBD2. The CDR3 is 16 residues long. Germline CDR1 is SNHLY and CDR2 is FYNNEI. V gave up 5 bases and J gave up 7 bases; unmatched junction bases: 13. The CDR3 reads CASSPFSGAGRNEQFF. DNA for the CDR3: TGTGCCAGCAGTCCCTTTAGCGGGGCCGGGAGGAATGAGCAGTTCTTC.

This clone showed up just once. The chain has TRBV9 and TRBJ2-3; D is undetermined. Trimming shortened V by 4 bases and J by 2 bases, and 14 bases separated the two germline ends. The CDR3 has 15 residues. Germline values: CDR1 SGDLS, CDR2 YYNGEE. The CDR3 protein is CASSPTSRLTDTQYF. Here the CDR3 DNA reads TGTGCCAGCAGCCCCACTTCTAGGCTCACAGATACGCAGTATTTT.

In nucleotides, the CDR3 is TGTGCCAGCAGCTTAAAAACCGGACTGATGCTGGGGGAGCTGTTTTTT. Translated, it gives CASSLKTGLMLGELFF. This chain uses TRBV11-2 with TRBJ2-2; D may be TRBD2 (5 bases). The CDR3 contains 16 residues. Trimming removed 2 bases from V and 8 bases from J, with 18 bases in between. Germline CDR1 and CDR2: SGHAT and FQNNGV.

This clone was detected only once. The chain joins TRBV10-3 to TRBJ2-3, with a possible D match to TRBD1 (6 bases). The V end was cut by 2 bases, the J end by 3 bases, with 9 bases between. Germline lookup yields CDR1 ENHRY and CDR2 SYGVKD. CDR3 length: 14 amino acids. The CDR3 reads CAISEDRMTDTQYF. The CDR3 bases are TGTGCCATCAGTGAGGACAGGATGACAGATACGCAGTATTTT.

The CDR3 reads CASSSTGTGGGEAFF. As DNA, the CDR3 is TGTGCCAGCAGCTCGACCGGGACAGGGGGCGGTGAAGCTTTCTTT. V and J are TRBV5-4 and TRBJ1-1, with 12 bases aligning to TRBD1. This CDR3 contains 15 residues. The V and J ends lost 3 bases and 7 bases, in that order; junction bases with no gene match: 7. Per germline, CDR1 SGHNT and CDR2 YYREEE (reference sequence).